These 30 T cell receptor beta chains share one sample of origin, sequenced in a study of blood T cell repertoires in COVID-19. Some clones are missing from TCRdb's copy, which holds only in-frame ones; the method was immunoSEQ multiplex PCR. Of about 75,000 clones in the sample, around 89% were seen once. Sequencing used peripheral blood. These receptors were collected from a human donor in a cohort sampled during active COVID-19.

The rearrangement joins TRBV7-5 to TRBJ1-5; TRBD1 reflects the table's D call only, with no check against the DNA. TRBV7-5 is noted as a pseudogene. The CDR3 covers 15 residues. In nucleotides, the CDR3 is TGTGCCAGAAGCTTAAACAGGAGCAACAATCAGCCCCAGCATTTT. This translates into CARSLNRSNNQPQHF.

The chain joins TRBV2 to TRBJ2-7, with D possibly being TRBD1 (6 bases). The CDR3 has 13 amino acids. Per the germline V gene, CDR1 is SNHLY and CDR2 is FYNNEI. Between the trimmed V and J ends, which lost 5 bases and 6 bases, there was a span of 14 bases. CDR3 in amino acids: CASSSGTLPEQYF. CDR3 DNA: TGTGCCAGCAGTTCCGGGACACTCCCCGAGCAGTACTTC. Drawing the rest from reference TRBV2 and TRBJ2-7, the complete variable domain is EPEVTQTPSHQVTQMGQEVILRCVPISNHLYFYWYRQILGQKVEFLVSFYNNEISEKSEIFDDQFSVERPDGSNFTLKIRSTKLEDSAMYFCASSSGTLPEQYFGPGTRLTVT.

CDR3 sequence (DNA): TGTGCCAGCCACACTAGCGGGGGGCCCAATGAGCAGTTCTTC. As protein: CASHTSGGPNEQFF. The chain couples TRBV3-1 (or the pseudogene TRBV3-2) to TRBJ2-1, with 12 bases lining up with TRBD2. J gave up 6 bases and V 8 bases, and 5 bases lay outside the gene matches. Germline assignment: CDR1 LGHDT and CDR2 YNNKEL (reference sequence). The length of the CDR3 is 14 residues.

The chain recombines TRBV2 with TRBJ2-3; 8 bases are shared with TRBD2. The germline V gene encodes CDR1 SNHLY and CDR2 FYNNEI. The CDR3 consists of 16 residues. V lost 4 bases, J lost 2 bases, and 8 bases stayed unmatched. The CDR3: CASSGLAGSTTDTQYF. Written as DNA, the CDR3 is TGTGCCAGCAGTGGCCTAGCGGGTTCCACCACAGATACGCAGTATTTT.

The V and J genes are TRBV12-3 or TRBV12-4 and TRBJ1-1; D unresolved. This CDR3 is 11 amino acids long. V shed 7 bases and J shed 7 bases, with 10 bases lying between them. CDR3 nucleotides: TGTGCCAGCACCCGGGGTGGTGAAGCTTTCTTT. This gives the protein CASTRGGEAFF.

V is TRBV7-8 and J is TRBJ1-1; D gene ambiguous. V was shortened by 3 bases and J by 6 bases, with 17 bases between the two germline ends. The CDR3 runs to 15 residues. From germline, CDR1 is SGHVS and CDR2 FQNEAQ. The CDR3 DNA reads as TGTGCCAGCAGCTTGGCAACCTCCGGAGGCGCTGAAGCTTTCTTT. It translates to CASSLATSGGAEAFF.

The chain links TRBV10-2 to TRBJ2-1, with 7 bases aligning to TRBD1. The CDR3 sequence is 14 residues long. The V gene end was trimmed by 4 bases and the J gene end by 10 bases; junction bases not matched to a gene: 10. Germline CDR1 and CDR2: WSHSY and SAAADI. DNA for the CDR3: TGCGCCAGCAGTGGACAGGGTAGTTACGCCGAGCAGTTCTTC. Translated, it gives CASSGQGSYAEQFF.

The gene calls are TRBV7-9 and TRBJ1-2; 8 bases map to TRBD1. This CDR3 is built from 18 residues. Per germline, CDR1 SEHNR and CDR2 FQNEAQ (reference sequence). V trimming: 4 bases; J trimming: 0 bases; junction bases outside the gene matches: 13. The chain's CDR3 is CASSSNSGTGKANYGYTF. Written as DNA, the CDR3 is TGTGCCAGCAGCTCAAATTCCGGGACAGGAAAAGCTAACTATGGCTACACCTTC.

The genes are TRBV28 and TRBJ2-3; TRBD2 matches at 10 bases. The CDR3 runs 15 residues. Germline CDR1 and CDR2: MDHEN and SYDVKM. With V trimmed by 5 bases and J by 7 bases, 9 bases remained unmatched. DNA for the CDR3: TGTGCCAGCAGTCCCTCTAGCGGGAGCCTCAATACGCAGTATTTT. This translates into CASSPSSGSLNTQYF.

The chain uses TRBV27 and TRBJ2-7; TRBD2 might be the D (6 bases). This CDR3 has 14 residues. Trimming removed 6 bases at V and 7 bases at J, with 19 bases between. In germline, CDR1 is MNHEY, CDR2 SMNVEV (reference sequence). CDR3 region: CASSRTGVRWEQYF. CDR3 DNA sequence: TGTGCCAGCAGCCGAACGGGGGTTCGGTGGGAGCAGTACTTC.

V gene TRBV5-4 combines with J gene TRBJ1-1; the match to TRBD1 covers 10 bases. This CDR3 has 16 amino acids. Trimming at V came to 0 bases and at J to 0 bases, leaving 2 bases not matched to a gene. Per germline, CDR1 SGHNT and CDR2 YYREEE (reference sequence). CDR3 sequence reads: CASSLGQGALNTEAFF. CDR3 sequence (DNA): TGTGCCAGCAGCTTGGGACAGGGGGCTTTGAACACTGAAGCTTTCTTT.

V usage is TRBV12-3 or TRBV12-4 and J usage is TRBJ2-2; no firm D call. Trimming shortened V by 7 bases and J by 0 bases, and 6 bases separated the two germline ends. The CDR3 contains 13 residues. The CDR3 bases are TGTGCCAGCAAATCTTCGAACACCGGGGAGCTGTTTTTT. It codes for CASKSSNTGELFF.

In DNA form, the CDR3 reads TGTGCCAGCAGTTGGACTAGCTGGGGCACAGATACGCAGTATTTT. It encodes CASSWTSWGTDTQYF. The J gene is TRBJ2-3, the V gene TRBV6-2 or TRBV6-3, with TRBD2 matching over 8 bases. After removal of 4 bases from V and 1 base from J, the junction contained 4 bases not matched to a gene. Germline CDR1 is MNHEY and CDR2 is SVGEGT. The CDR3 covers 15 residues.

The rearrangement joins TRBV6-5 to TRBJ1-2; D is uncertain. This CDR3 spans 12 amino acids. CDR1 MNHEY and CDR2 SVGAGI come from the germline V gene. Trimming pared 7 bases from V and 3 bases from J, leaving 9 bases between. The CDR3 spells CASTHGDYGYTF. For the CDR3, the DNA is TGTGCCAGCACCCACGGGGACTATGGCTACACCTTC.

The chain employs TRBV6-5 and TRBJ2-7; D unresolved. The CDR3 has 14 amino acids. Deletions cut 4 bases from V and 0 bases from J, with 10 bases between. Germline CDR1 and CDR2: MNHEY and SVGAGI. The CDR3 is CASSSPQSSYEQYF. CDR3 nucleotides: TGTGCCAGCAGTTCCCCACAGAGCTCCTACGAGCAGTACTTC.

V gene TRBV9 combines with J gene TRBJ2-2; 16 positions agree with TRBD2. The germline gives CDR1 SGDLS, CDR2 YYNGEE. Losses at the gene ends were 4 bases for V and 7 bases for J; bases not matched to a gene: 7. The CDR3 contains 17 residues. Here the CDR3 DNA reads TGTGCCAGCAGCCTGGGACTAGCGGGAGGGCCGGGCGGGGAGCTGTTTTTT. Translation gives CASSLGLAGGPGGELFF.

The chain joins TRBV20-1 to TRBJ2-6, with 8 positions matching TRBD2. The germline CDR1 and CDR2 sequences are DFQATT and SNEGSKA (reference sequence). The CDR3 spans 19 residues. The V gene end was trimmed by 3 bases and the J gene end by 0 bases; junction bases not matched to a gene: 13. CDR3 sequence reads: CSASVAGLAVHSGANVLTF. CDR3 in DNA: TGCAGTGCTAGTGTTGCCGGACTAGCCGTACACTCTGGGGCCAACGTCCTGACTTTC.

This clone showed up just once. This chain uses TRBV4-1 with TRBJ2-2; 11 nucleotides agree with TRBD1. V lost 4 bases to trimming and J lost 2 bases; unmatched junction nucleotides: 6. Germline lookup yields CDR1 MGHRA and CDR2 YSYEKL. The CDR3 consists of 17 residues. The CDR3 region is CASSPSGTGGNTGELFF. Here the CDR3 DNA reads TGCGCCAGCAGCCCCTCCGGGACAGGGGGAAACACCGGGGAGCTGTTTTTT.

V and J are TRBV7-2 and TRBJ2-3; tentatively, D is TRBD1 (6 bases). The CDR3 runs 14 residues. Trimming removed 5 bases at V and 0 bases at J, with 9 bases between. Germline CDR1 reads SGHTA; CDR2 reads FQGNSA. The CDR3 reads CASSRTDSTDTQYF. Here the CDR3 DNA reads TGTGCCAGCAGCCGGACAGACAGCACAGATACGCAGTATTTT.

This chain joins TRBV18 and TRBJ1-6, with D unclear. This CDR3 has 14 residues. The germline V gene encodes CDR1 KGHSH and CDR2 LQKENI. The V gene lost 3 bases and the J gene lost 5 bases, with 8 bases spanning the gap. CDR3 protein: CASSPWQNNSPLHF. In DNA form, the CDR3 reads TGTGCCAGCTCACCCTGGCAGAATAATTCACCCCTCCACTTT.

The rearrangement links TRBV27 to TRBJ2-2; 7 positions match TRBD2. With 4 bases clipped from V and 3 bases from J, the junction kept 8 bases outside the gene matches. The CDR3 spans 16 residues. Germline CDR1 reads MNHEY; CDR2 reads SMNVEV (reference sequence). Here the CDR3 reads CASSWVSLADTGELFF. CDR3 sequence (DNA): TGTGCCAGCAGTTGGGTCTCGCTAGCGGACACCGGGGAGCTGTTTTTT.

This sequence joins TRBV7-9 and TRBJ2-1; possible D gene TRBD1, 5 bases. CDR3 length equals 15 residues. CDR1 and CDR2 from the germline V gene are SEHNR and FQNEAQ (reference sequence). V gave up 7 bases and J gave up 0 bases, with 13 bases separating them. CDR3 DNA: TGTGCCAGCAATAGGGGATCAGTCTCCTACAATGAGCAGTTCTTC. Translation: CASNRGSVSYNEQFF.

The CDR3 nucleotides read TGTGCCATCAGTGAGTCCAACAGGGCCCACGAGCAGTACTTC. Its protein is CAISESNRAHEQYF. The chain links TRBV10-3 to TRBJ2-7; TRBD1 might be the D (6 bases). The CDR3 spans 14 residues. Trimming left V 0 bases short and J 5 bases short, with 11 bases between. Germline CDR1 is ENHRY and CDR2 is SYGVKD.

The chain is built from TRBV18 and TRBJ2-5; D possibly corresponds to TRBD1 (5 bases). Trimming shortened V by 6 bases and J by 4 bases, and 12 bases separated the two germline ends. This CDR3 comprises 13 residues. Germline CDR1 KGHSH, CDR2 LQKENI. As DNA, the CDR3 is TGTGCCAGCTCGCAACAGGAAGGAGAGACCCAGTACTTC. As protein: CASSQQEGETQYF.

The chain employs TRBV25-1 and TRBJ1-5; 7 bases map to TRBD1. Germline V CDR1 and CDR2: MGHDK, SYGVNS. This CDR3 is built from 15 residues. The trim removed 3 bases at V and 4 bases at J, leaving 6 bases unmatched. The CDR3 DNA reads TGTGCCAGCAGTGAGACAGGGTGGGGGAATCAGCCCCAGCATTTT. Translated, it gives CASSETGWGNQPQHF. Full variable domain (outside the CDR3, taken from reference TRBV25-1 and TRBJ1-5): EADIYQTPRYLVIGTGKKITLECSQTMGHDKMYWYQQDPGMELHLIHYSYGVNSTEKGDLSSESTVSRIRTEHFPLTLESARPSHTSQYLCASSETGWGNQPQHFGDGTRLSIL.

The CDR3 coding sequence is TGTGCCAGCAGCAGCCGGGACACGAACACCGGGGAGCTGTTTTTT. This codes for CASSSRDTNTGELFF. The rearrangement links TRBV11-3 to TRBJ2-2; D perhaps matches TRBD1 (6 bases). The CDR3 extends over 15 amino acids. Trimming shortened V by 5 bases and J by 0 bases, and 10 bases separated the two germline ends. CDR1 is SGHNT, CDR2 YENEEA, per germline. Complete variable domain (other parts from reference TRBV11-3 and TRBJ2-2): EAGVVQSPRYKIIEKKQPVAFWCNPISGHNTLYWYLQNLGQGPELLIRYENEEAVDDSQLPKDRFSAERLKGVDSTLKIQPAELGDSAVYLCASSSRDTNTGELFFGEGSRLTVL.

The V and J genes are TRBV2 and TRBJ2-7, with a possible D match to TRBD2 (5 bases). This CDR3 is built from 15 residues. V was shortened by 2 bases and J by 6 bases, with 17 bases between the two germline ends. Per the germline V gene, CDR1 is SNHLY and CDR2 is FYNNEI. The CDR3 protein is CASSELDGGLGEQYF. The CDR3 DNA follows: TGTGCCAGCAGTGAATTGGACGGCGGGTTGGGCGAGCAGTACTTC.

The gene calls are TRBV28 and TRBJ1-4; D is uncertain. The CDR3 consists of 13 residues. Germline CDR1 and CDR2: MDHEN and SYDVKM. V lost 5 bases and J lost 1, with 5 bases in between. The CDR3: CASSVLTNEKLFF. The CDR3 DNA reads TGTGCCAGCAGTGTCCTAACTAATGAAAAACTGTTTTTT.

The J gene is TRBJ1-2, the V gene TRBV7-2; D unresolved. V lost 1 base and J 8 bases, leaving 14 bases between the germline ends. The CDR3 extends over 14 amino acids. The germline CDR1 and CDR2 sequences are SGHTA and FQGNSA. The CDR3 bases are TGTGCCAGCAGCTTAGAGCGGGTCTTCTGGGGCTACACCTTC. This translates into CASSLERVFWGYTF. Looking up the rest from reference TRBV7-2 and TRBJ1-2 gives the full variable domain: GAGVSQSPSNKVTEKGKDVELRCDPISGHTALYWYRQSLGQGLEFLIYFQGNSAPDKSGLPSDRFSAERTGGSVSTLTIQRTQQEDSAVYLCASSLERVFWGYTFGSGTRLTVV.

The chain recombines TRBV9 with TRBJ2-5; 7 bases align to TRBD1. In germline, CDR1 is SGDLS, CDR2 YYNGEE. V lost 4 bases and J lost 6; bases outside the gene matches: 15. The CDR3 sequence is 16 residues long. The chain's CDR3 is CASSPRDSPQGQTQYF. CDR3 bases: TGTGCCAGCAGCCCCCGGGACAGCCCCCAGGGGCAGACCCAGTACTTC.